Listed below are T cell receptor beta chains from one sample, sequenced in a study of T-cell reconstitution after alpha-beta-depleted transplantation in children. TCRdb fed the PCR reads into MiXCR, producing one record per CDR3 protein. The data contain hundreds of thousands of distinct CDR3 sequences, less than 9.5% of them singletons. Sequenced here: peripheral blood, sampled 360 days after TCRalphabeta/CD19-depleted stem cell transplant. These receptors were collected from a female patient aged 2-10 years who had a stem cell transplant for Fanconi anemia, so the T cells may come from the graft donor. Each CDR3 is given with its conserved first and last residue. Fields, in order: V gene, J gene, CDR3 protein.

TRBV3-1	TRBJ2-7	CASSHASGIFYEQYF
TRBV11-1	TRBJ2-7	CASSMNRVREQYF
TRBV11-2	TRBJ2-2	CASSLRRGGMTGELFF
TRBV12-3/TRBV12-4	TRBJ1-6	CASSLGRATGVNSPLHF
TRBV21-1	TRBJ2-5	CASSSLAGQETQYF
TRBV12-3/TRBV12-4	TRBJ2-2	CASSSLTGRTIGELFF
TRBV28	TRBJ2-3	CASSFYRPGSLTQYF
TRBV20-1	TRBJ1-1	CSVNRGLDTEAFF
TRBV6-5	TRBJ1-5	CASSWQSNQPQHF
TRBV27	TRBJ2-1	CASTTGLAGYEQFF
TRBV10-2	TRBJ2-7	CASRSTTSGISEQYF
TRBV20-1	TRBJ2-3	CSARSGGATDTQYF
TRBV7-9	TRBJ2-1	CASSWGGNNEQFF
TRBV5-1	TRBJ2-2	CASSEQGFGTGELFF
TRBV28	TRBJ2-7	CASRDRAYEQYF
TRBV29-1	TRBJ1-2	CSVGGGYTF
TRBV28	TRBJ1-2	CASSLQGPGGYTF
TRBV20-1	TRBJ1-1	CSARRQGASLNTEAFF
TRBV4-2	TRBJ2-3	CASSQDLAGESTDTQYF